These 17 T cell receptor beta chains were sequenced from one sample in a study of T cells in Graves' hyperthyroidism and ophthalmopathy. The TCR beta CDR3 regions underwent amplification using RNA transcripts as the source. TCR CDR3 regions were first amplified by RT-PCR with HTBI primers. In TCRdb, the multiplex PCR reads were re-called with MiXCR into one record per CDR3 protein. The data show 500,000 to 750,000 distinct CDR3 sequences, with about 43% seen just once and approximately 8.4% held by the top ten. The sequenced material came from peripheral blood or thyroid tissue (not recorded which). These receptors all come from a woman aged 18-29 years with Graves' hyperthyroidism.

The chain uses TRBV7-8 and TRBJ2-5; 7 bases line up with TRBD2. The CDR3 has 14 amino acids. Germline V gives CDR1 SGHVS, CDR2 FQNEAQ. V lost 1 base, J lost 4 bases, and 3 bases stayed unmatched. The CDR3 region is CASSLGVAGETQYF. The CDR3 bases are TGTGCCAGCAGCTTAGGCGTAGCGGGAGAGACCCAGTACTTC. Together with reference TRBV7-8 and TRBJ2-5, the CDR3 gives the full variable domain: GAGVSQSPRYKVAKRGQDVALRCDPISGHVSLFWYQQALGQGPEFLTYFQNEAQLDKSGLPSDRFFAERPEGSVSTLKIQRTQQEDSAVYLCASSLGVAGETQYFGPGTRLLVL.

Worth noting for this clonotype: This may come from a read error, since a much larger clone is one base off. The V and J genes are TRBV14 and TRBJ1-1; D not certain. The CDR3 has 13 residues. Trimming removed 0 bases at V and 1 base at J, with 3 bases between. Germline-derived CDR1 and CDR2 are SGHDN and FVKESK. In DNA form, the CDR3 reads TGTGCCAGCAGCCAAGATCCGAACACTGAAGCTTTCTTT. Its translation is CASSQDPNTEAFF.

V usage is TRBV20-1 and J usage is TRBJ2-2; a weak D match, TRBD2 (5 bases). The CDR3 covers 16 residues. V lost 4 bases, J lost 3 bases, and 18 bases lay in between. Germline lookup yields CDR1 DFQATT and CDR2 SNEGSKA (reference sequence). The CDR3 loop reads CSATVGSYGYTGELFF. CDR3 nucleotides: TGCAGTGCTACAGTAGGGAGCTATGGCTACACCGGGGAGCTGTTTTTT.

This clonotype was counted between two and nine times. This CDR3 fails to terminate in the conserved phenylalanine or tryptophan, so it likely reflects a read error. The DNA is left out, because the CDR3 cannot be placed on it with certainty; the CDR3 is given as TCRdb lists it. V gene TRBV7-3 combines with J gene TRBJ2-3; the table's D gene call, TRBD1, was not cross checked with the DNA. Germline V gene lookup returns CDR1 SGHTA and CDR2 FQGTGA. The CDR3 has 13 residues if both end residues are counted. The chain's CDR3 is CASSDRGHRYAVV.

This chain uses TRBV2 with TRBJ2-7, with 10 bases lining up with TRBD2. The CDR3 covers 14 residues. J was trimmed by 7 bases and V by 4 bases; bases with no gene match: 7. Germline CDR1 and CDR2: SNHLY and FYNNEI. In DNA, the CDR3 is TGTGCCAGCAGTGGAGCGGGAGGGAGTAATGAGCAGTACTTC. Amino acids: CASSGAGGSNEQYF. Supplemented by reference TRBV2 and TRBJ2-7, the full variable domain reads EPEVTQTPSHQVTQMGQEVILRCVPISNHLYFYWYRQILGQKVEFLVSFYNNEISEKSEIFDDQFSVERPDGSNFTLKIRSTKLEDSAMYFCASSGAGGSNEQYFGPGTRLTVT.

The gene calls are TRBV24-1 and TRBJ2-1, with 13 bases fitting TRBD2. This CDR3 comprises 16 residues. Trimming removed 4 bases from V and 8 bases from J; junction bases left unmatched: 7. Germline values: CDR1 KGHDR, CDR2 SFDVKD. In nucleotides, the CDR3 is TGTGCCACCAGTGACCGGACTAGCGGGAGTTTCGATGAGCAGTTCTTC. Translating gives CATSDRTSGSFDEQFF.

The rearrangement links TRBV20-1 to TRBJ1-1, with D hard to call. The V end lost 4 bases, the J end lost 0 bases, and 9 bases lay between the germline ends. The CDR3 is made up of 13 amino acids. Germline CDR1 DFQATT, CDR2 SNEGSKA (reference sequence). In DNA form, the CDR3 reads TGCAGTGCTACGGCCAGACTGAACACTGAAGCTTTCTTT. This translates into CSATARLNTEAFF.

This clonotype has just one count. The chain carries TRBV12-3 or TRBV12-4 and TRBJ2-7; D may be TRBD1 (6 bases). The end of the DNA is better explained by TRBJ2-1, so the J call may be wrong. The CDR3 length is 14 residues. The CDR3 region is CASSLSDSANEQFF. CDR3 nucleotides: TGTGCCAGCAGTTTATCGGACAGTGCCAATGAGCAGTTCTTC.

The gene calls are TRBV5-4 and TRBJ2-7; 13 nucleotides match TRBD2. From germline, CDR1 is SGHNT and CDR2 YYREEE (reference sequence). Trimming took 3 bases from V and 2 from J; bases not matched to a gene: 8. The CDR3 consists of 17 residues. The CDR3 DNA reads TGTGCCAGCAGCTCTCGGACTAGCGGGGGAAGGGCCTACGAGCAGTACTTC. It specifies CASSSRTSGGRAYEQYF.

The chain joins TRBV10-2 to TRBJ1-2, with 8 bases that match TRBD1. The junction had 2 bases not matched to a gene; V was cut back by 8 bases and J by 3 bases. The CDR3 runs 12 residues. Per germline, CDR1 WSHSY and CDR2 SAAADI. The CDR3 sequence: CASPDRDYGYTF. In DNA form, the CDR3 reads TGCGCCAGCCCGGACAGGGACTATGGCTACACCTTC.

The genes are TRBV27 and TRBJ2-7, with no clear D. CDR1 MNHEY and CDR2 SMNVEV come from the germline V gene (reference sequence). Trimming removed 7 bases from V and 4 bases from J, with 14 bases in between. There are 13 residues in the CDR3. CDR3 sequence (DNA): TGTGCCAGCACTAAAGGGTCTTTATACGAGCAGTACTTC. Protein: CASTKGSLYEQYF.

Details on this clonotype: Possible read error: a much larger clone is one base away. This is likely a read error, given that the CDR3 carries no conserved phenylalanine or tryptophan at its end. V and J are TRBV9 and TRBJ2-7; D is uncertain. The germline gives CDR1 SGDLS, CDR2 YYNGEE. V shed 3 bases and J shed 1 base, with 8 bases lying between them. The CDR3 has 13 amino acids. The CDR3 reads CASSGDFSYEQYL. CDR3 coding DNA: TGTGCCAGCAGCGGAGACTTTTCCTACGAGCAGTACCTC.

This clonotype was recorded at least ten times. This sequence joins TRBV6-5 and TRBJ2-7, with 7 bases that match TRBD1. V was clipped by 6 bases and J by 2 bases; unmatched bases: 7. CDR3 size: 14 residues. Per germline, CDR1 MNHEY and CDR2 SVGAGI. CDR3 amino acids: CASRLTGQPYEQYF. In nucleotides, the CDR3 is TGTGCCAGCAGATTGACAGGGCAACCCTACGAGCAGTACTTC.

The chain joins TRBV7-4 to TRBJ1-4; TRBD1 is a possible D gene (6 bases). CDR3 length: 14 residues. Germline assignment: CDR1 SGHVT and CDR2 SQSDAQ. V was shortened by 6 bases and J by 3 bases, with 11 bases between the two germline ends. The CDR3 is CASSGGGPNEKLFF. CDR3 bases: TGTGCCAGCAGTGGGGGGGGGCCTAATGAAAAACTGTTTTTT.

This clonotype was counted ten times or more. V and J are TRBV7-9 and TRBJ2-2; TRBD2 is a possible D gene (7 bases). The germline V and J ends were trimmed by 5 bases and 7 bases, with 17 bases remaining between them. The CDR3 contains 15 residues. Germline V gene sequence: CDR1 SEHNR, CDR2 FQNEAQ (reference sequence). CDR3 loop: CASSPSGGRIGELFF. The CDR3 region has the DNA TGTGCCAGCAGCCCATCCGGGGGGCGTATCGGGGAGCTGTTTTTT.

This clonotype was seen at least ten times. V and J are TRBV7-6 and TRBJ2-7, with a tentative D call TRBD1 (5 bases). The CDR3 has 14 amino acids. Germline-derived CDR1 and CDR2 are SGHVS and FNYEAQ. Trimming removed 6 bases from V and 1 base from J, with 13 bases in between. In nucleotides, the CDR3 is TGTGCCAGCAGTTTACAGGAGAATTCCTACGAGCAGTACTTC. Translation: CASSLQENSYEQYF.

This clonotype has a count of ten or more. The V and J genes are TRBV7-8 and TRBJ2-7; 9 nucleotides line up with TRBD1. Germline-derived CDR1 and CDR2 are SGHVS and FQNEAQ. The CDR3 is 14 amino acids. Trimming removed 6 bases from V and 4 bases from J; junction bases left unmatched: 7. The CDR3 protein is CASSLTGGGYEQYF. In DNA form, the CDR3 reads TGTGCCAGCAGTTTAACAGGGGGCGGGTACGAGCAGTACTTC.